The 26 T cell receptor beta chains below come from one sample, sequenced in a study of T cell repertoires in cytomegalovirus infection (dated by TCRdb to about 2019). Data came from an Illumina HiSeq 1500. TCRdb's own reprocessing of the public reads used fastp at Q25 and MiXCR and kept productive beta chains. All rows with the same CDR3 protein become a single entry with the most common DNA and genes. This sample lists about 300,000 distinct CDR3 sequences; about 23% were detected once. The ten top clones hold about 15% of the sample. The sample taken for sequencing was PBMCs. These receptors all stem from a human donor in good health (CMV status not recorded). Some clones in this sample may be carry-over from other donors' samples.

The table lists this clonotype with a few counts. The rearrangement joins TRBV7-9 to TRBJ2-1; the match to TRBD2 covers 13 bases. The ends lost 2 bases at V and 7 bases at J; junction bases unmatched: 8. Germline V gives CDR1 SEHNR, CDR2 FQNEAQ (reference sequence). The CDR3 extends over 17 amino acids. The chain's CDR3 is CASSLRLLAGGSNEQFF. DNA for the CDR3: TGTGCCAGCAGCTTACGCCTACTAGCGGGGGGGTCAAATGAGCAGTTCTTC.

V gene TRBV20-1 combines with J gene TRBJ1-6; 10 bases align to TRBD1. This CDR3 spans 15 amino acids. Germline CDR1 and CDR2: DFQATT and SNEGSKA (reference sequence). V dropped 6 bases and J dropped 2; count of bases not matched to a gene: 4. Here the CDR3 reads CSARTGGTYNSPLHF. CDR3 DNA: TGCAGTGCGAGGACAGGGGGGACCTATAATTCACCCCTCCACTTT.

This clonotype was seen a few times. This chain uses TRBV28 with TRBJ2-3; D possibly uses TRBD1 or TRBD2 (5 bases each). Germline V gene data show CDR1 as MDHEN and CDR2 as SYDVKM. The V and J ends lost 11 bases and 2 bases respectively, with 20 bases between them. The CDR3 spans 15 residues. The CDR3 sequence: CASMGVTRPTDTQYF. CDR3 bases: TGTGCCTCTATGGGGGTTACCCGTCCCACAGATACGCAGTATTTT.

This rearrangement joins TRBV7-2 to TRBJ2-7; D call uncertain. CDR3 length: 14 amino acids. The V gene's germline CDR1 is SGHTA and CDR2 FQGNSA. V lost 3 bases and J lost 2, with 11 bases in between. The CDR3 DNA reads as TGTGCCAGCAGCTTCGCTGACATTACCTACGAGCAGTACTTC. It codes for CASSFADITYEQYF.

The V and J genes are TRBV11-2 and TRBJ2-7, with a possible D match to TRBD1 (5 bases). Germline CDR1 and CDR2: SGHAT and FQNNGV. V gave up 2 bases and J gave up 2 bases, with 13 bases separating them. The CDR3 has 15 amino acids. The CDR3 loop reads CASSLLGRATYEQYF. The CDR3 nucleotides read TGTGCCAGCAGCTTATTGGGCAGGGCGACCTACGAGCAGTACTTC.

This chain joins TRBV5-4 and TRBJ2-3, with D possibly TRBD1 on 5 matching bases. Germline V CDR1 and CDR2: SGHNT, YYREEE (reference sequence). The CDR3 contains 16 residues. V lost 4 bases and J lost 5, with 20 bases in between. The CDR3 DNA is TGTGCCAGCAGCGCAGGGAATCACCACACGGTAGATACGCAGTATTTT. This sequence encodes CASSAGNHHTVDTQYF.

This clonotype was seen at least ten times. This sequence joins TRBV11-2 and TRBJ1-2; 8 nucleotides match TRBD1. Germline trimming cut 2 bases from V and 7 bases from J; bases unmatched to any gene: 6. CDR3 size: 14 residues. In germline, CDR1 is SGHAT, CDR2 FQNNGV. CDR3 in DNA: TGTGCCAGCAGCTTACAGGGGGCAGAGGCTGGCTACACCTTC. Translating gives CASSLQGAEAGYTF.

This clonotype was counted only a few times. The chain uses TRBV10-3 and TRBJ2-1; D is ambiguous. Germline CDR1 reads ENHRY; CDR2 reads SYGVKD. The germline V and J ends were trimmed by 10 bases and 0 bases, with 13 bases remaining between them. The CDR3 has 14 amino acids. CDR3 sequence (DNA): TGTGCCACCCTAGACAAGAGCTCCTACAATGAGCAGTTCTTC. Translating it yields CATLDKSSYNEQFF.

The gene calls are TRBV7-2 and TRBJ2-7, with 8 positions matching TRBD1. Trimming took 7 bases from V and 3 from J; bases not matched to a gene: 14. In germline, CDR1 is SGHTA, CDR2 FQGNSA. The CDR3 has 16 residues. In DNA form, the CDR3 reads TGTGCCAGCACCTTTACCGCGACAGGGGAAAACTACGAGCAGTACTTC. This translates into CASTFTATGENYEQYF. Based on the CDR3 plus reference TRBV7-2 and TRBJ2-7, the full variable domain is GAGVSQSPSNKVTEKGKDVELRCDPISGHTALYWYRQSLGQGLEFLIYFQGNSAPDKSGLPSDRFSAERTGGSVSTLTIQRTQQEDSAVYLCASTFTATGENYEQYFGPGTRLTVT.

The chain combines TRBV7-4 with TRBJ1-1, with 8 bases identical to TRBD1. With V trimmed by 5 bases and J by 8 bases, 4 bases remained unmatched. The CDR3 runs 12 residues. Looked up from germline, CDR1 is SGHVT and CDR2 is SQSDAQ. CDR3 in DNA: TGTGCCAGCAGCCCAGACAGGGGAGAAGCTTTCTTT. Protein product: CASSPDRGEAFF.

The rearrangement uses TRBV20-1 and TRBJ2-3; 8 nucleotides agree with TRBD2. The CDR3 consists of 14 residues. Germline-derived CDR1 and CDR2 are DFQATT and SNEGSKA (reference sequence). The V and J ends lost 2 bases and 1 base, in that order; junction bases with no gene match: 2. In nucleotides, the CDR3 is TGCAGTGCTAGACGGGAGGGGGGCACAGATACGCAGTATTTT. It codes for CSARREGGTDTQYF.

The chain employs TRBV5-1 and TRBJ2-2; D gene ambiguous. The CDR3 loop spans 14 amino acids. CDR1 is SGHRS, CDR2 YFSETQ, per germline. The germline V and J ends were trimmed by 1 base and 10 bases, with 14 bases remaining between them. The CDR3: CASSLIDLPAELFF. Written as DNA, the CDR3 is TGCGCCAGCAGCTTGATCGACCTTCCCGCGGAGCTGTTTTTT.

This clonotype is labeled as medium-sized. The genes are TRBV6-6 and TRBJ1-5, with 9 bases fitting TRBD1. With 6 bases clipped from V and 9 bases from J, the junction kept 12 bases outside the gene matches. Germline V lookup: CDR1 MNHNY, CDR2 SVGAGI (reference sequence). The CDR3 runs to 15 residues. The CDR3 protein is CASRTGTGLWGPQHF. DNA of the CDR3: TGTGCCAGCAGAACGGGGACAGGGCTCTGGGGGCCCCAGCATTTT.

This clonotype was counted a few times. This sequence joins TRBV2 and TRBJ1-4, with TRBD1 identical over 8 bases. This CDR3 spans 15 amino acids. Losses at the gene ends were 5 bases for V and 6 bases for J; bases not matched to a gene: 8. CDR1 is SNHLY, CDR2 FYNNEI, per germline. This chain's CDR3 is CASSSGGVLDEKLFF. Here the CDR3 DNA reads TGTGCCAGCAGTTCAGGGGGCGTTTTGGATGAAAAACTGTTTTTT.

This clonotype was counted many times. The chain employs TRBV12-3 or TRBV12-4 and TRBJ1-1; D is unclear. Trimming left V 2 bases short and J 5 bases short, with 12 bases between. The CDR3 is made up of 14 amino acids. In DNA, the CDR3 is TGTGCCAGCAGTTTAAATGGCCACGGGACTGAAGCTTTCTTT. Protein: CASSLNGHGTEAFF.

This clonotype has more than one count but fewer than ten. The V gene is TRBV7-9, the J gene TRBJ1-1; D is ambiguous. This CDR3 region has 16 residues. CDR1 and CDR2 from the germline V gene are SEHNR and FQNEAQ (reference sequence). V lost 1 base, J lost 3 bases, and 15 bases lay in between. Here the CDR3 DNA reads TGTGCCAGCAGCTTAGTGGGGAGGAGAGGGTACACTGAAGCTTTCTTT. Its translation: CASSLVGRRGYTEAFF.

This clonotype has more than one count but fewer than ten. This sequence joins TRBV29-1 and TRBJ2-2, with 11 bases aligning to TRBD2. With V trimmed by 5 bases and J by 6 bases, 14 bases remained unmatched. Looked up from germline, CDR1 is SQVTM and CDR2 is ANQGSEA. CDR3 length equals 17 residues. Written as DNA, the CDR3 is TGCAGCGTTAAGATGGTAGCGGGAGGGGTAATGGCCGGGGAGCTGTTTTTT. Amino acid sequence: CSVKMVAGGVMAGELFF.

This clonotype was seen a single time. V gene TRBV6-5 combines with J gene TRBJ1-2, with 7 positions matching TRBD1. This CDR3 has 16 residues. CDR1 is MNHEY, CDR2 SVGAGI, per germline. With 3 bases clipped from V and 2 bases from J, the junction kept 9 bases outside the gene matches. In DNA form, the CDR3 reads TGTGCCAGCAGTTATCAGGGGGGACGGGGGAACTATGGCTACACCTTC. Protein product: CASSYQGGRGNYGYTF.

This clonotype was seen more than once but under ten times. V and J are TRBV28 and TRBJ2-7, with D unresolved. Germline loops: CDR1 MDHEN, CDR2 SYDVKM. V was cut by 6 bases and J by 6 bases, with 12 bases left in between. CDR3 length: 12 residues. CDR3: CASSLLKAEQYF. The CDR3 DNA reads as TGTGCCAGCAGCCTGTTGAAAGCCGAGCAGTACTTC.

Details on this clonotype: A single base separates this from a much larger clone, so it may be a read error. The CDR3, as DNA: TGTGCCGGCAGTCCGAGCGCGAGCTCCTACAATGAGCAGTTCTTC. This sequence encodes CAGSPSASSYNEQFF. The rearrangement links TRBV7-2 to TRBJ2-1; D gene ambiguous. The CDR3 extends over 15 amino acids. Germline CDR1 is SGHTA and CDR2 is FQGNSA.

This clonotype has only a few counts. The CDR3 sequence: CASSQDTTGVGATQYF. CDR3 coding DNA: TGCGCCAGCAGCCAAGATACGACAGGGGTAGGGGCTACGCAGTATTTT. This chain links TRBV4-3 with TRBJ2-3; the match to TRBD1 covers 8 bases. Germline V gene lookup returns CDR1 LGHNA and CDR2 YSLEER. CDR3 size: 16 residues. V trimming: 0 bases; J trimming: 8 bases; junction bases outside the gene matches: 10.

The J gene is TRBJ2-3, the V gene TRBV12-3 or TRBV12-4, with D possibly being TRBD1 or TRBD2 (5 bases each). The CDR3 contains 15 residues. V was pared by 6 bases and J by 5 bases, with 18 bases between. The CDR3 sequence: CASSERGSRVDTQYF. The CDR3 DNA reads as TGTGCCAGCAGCGAACGGGGCTCCCGTGTAGATACGCAGTATTTT.

In this sample, this clonotype turned up many times. This rearrangement joins TRBV7-9 to TRBJ2-7; maybe TRBD1 (6 bases). V lost 0 bases, J lost 5 bases, and 8 bases lay in between. The CDR3 has 13 amino acids. Germline V gene sequence: CDR1 SEHNR, CDR2 FQNEAQ (reference sequence). The CDR3 spells CASSLANRDEQYF. The DNA for the CDR3 is TGTGCCAGCAGCTTAGCGAACAGGGACGAGCAGTACTTC.

There are many counts of this clonotype. J is TRBJ1-4 and V is TRBV7-8; weak D call: TRBD1 (5 bases). The V gene lost 6 bases and the J gene lost 8 bases, with 13 bases spanning the gap. CDR1 and CDR2 (germline): SGHVS, FQNEAQ. The CDR3 spans 13 residues. The CDR3 DNA sequence: TGTGCCAGCAGAAGGGGAAGCGGGGAAAAACTGTTTTTT. Its protein product is CASRRGSGEKLFF.

The chain couples TRBV30 to TRBJ1-1, with TRBD1 matching over 7 bases. V gave up 2 bases and J gave up 4 bases; unmatched junction bases: 4. This CDR3 has 13 residues. CDR1 and CDR2 from the germline V gene are GTSNPN and SVGIG (reference sequence). The CDR3 sequence: CAWSFRGATEAFF. In DNA, the CDR3 is TGTGCCTGGAGTTTCAGGGGGGCCACTGAAGCTTTCTTT.

This clonotype has just a few counts. The gene calls are TRBV5-1 and TRBJ2-7; D is undetermined. This CDR3 region has 14 residues. V was shortened by 2 bases and J by 5 bases, with 14 bases between the two germline ends. CDR1 is SGHRS and CDR2 is YFSETQ in the germline V gene. DNA for the CDR3: TGCGCCAGCAGCTTCGGATCCAAACCCGACGAGCAGTACTTC. The encoded protein is CASSFGSKPDEQYF. Using reference TRBV5-1 and TRBJ2-7 for the parts outside the CDR3, the full variable domain is KAGVTQTPRYLIKTRGQQVTLSCSPISGHRSVSWYQQTPGQGLQFLFEYFSETQRNKGNFPGRFSGRQFSNSRSEMNVSTLELGDSALYLCASSFGSKPDEQYFGPGTRLTVT.